These 3 T cell receptor beta chains share one sample of origin, sequenced in a study of response to subunit inactivated influenza vaccine. TCRdb recomputed calls from the RT-PCR reads with MiXCR, one row per CDR3 protein. The sample records roughly 700,000 distinct CDR3 sequences, about 15% being singletons. This sample comprised PBMCs from blood, obtained around two weeks before vaccination. The origin of the receptors is a man aged 45 to 65 who received an inactivated influenza vaccine.

This clonotype was found many times. The V call is TRBV5-1, the J call TRBJ1-5; D is possibly TRBD1 (6 bases). CDR1 is SGHRS and CDR2 is YFSETQ in the germline V gene. The V end lost 0 bases, the J end lost 6 bases, and 16 bases lay between the germline ends. This CDR3 region has 16 residues. The CDR3 nucleotides are TGCGCCAGCAGCTTGGAGGGTACGGGGGCAGGTCAGCCCCAGCATTTT. Translated, it gives CASSLEGTGAGQPQHF.

This clonotype was seen a few times. This chain links TRBV12-3 or TRBV12-4 with TRBJ2-1, with D hard to call. V was trimmed by 5 bases and J by 8 bases, leaving 19 bases between them. CDR3 length: 15 residues. Here the CDR3 reads CASSPSAGRVDEQFF. In DNA form, the CDR3 reads TGTGCCAGCAGTCCCTCGGCCGGTAGAGTCGATGAGCAGTTCTTC.

This clonotype was recorded at least ten times. The chain combines TRBV5-1 with TRBJ2-7; D is perhaps TRBD1 or TRBD2 (6 bases each). This CDR3 has 15 residues. Germline CDR1 SGHRS, CDR2 YFSETQ. The V gene lost 0 bases and the J gene lost 3 bases, with 13 bases spanning the gap. The CDR3 sequence: CASSLVPGAGYEQYF. CDR3 sequence (DNA): TGCGCCAGCAGCTTGGTACCGGGGGCTGGCTACGAGCAGTACTTC.